A selection of T cell receptor beta chains follows, all from one sample in a study of T cell responses to AZD1222 COVID-19 vaccine. TCRdb's copy holds only in-frame clones and misses some; the assay was immunoSEQ multiplex PCR. The repertoire holds 100,000 to 150,000 clones, with 92% as singletons. Sequences were derived from peripheral blood, sampled on day 0 of AZD1222 vaccination. The origin of the receptors is an adult in good health. CDR3s include the opening cysteine and the closing phenylalanine or tryptophan. The order of the fields is clone size, V gene, J gene, D gene, CDR3 DNA, CDR3 protein. A D gene is named only where the DNA matches it firmly. Clone size appears in some rows only: once, few, many, or a class for an expanded clone.

abundance: once
v_gene: TRBV7-3
j_gene: TRBJ1-1
d_gene: NA
CDR3nt: TGTGCCAGCAGGCAGGGGATTAACACTGAAGCTTTCTTT
CDR3aa: CASRQGINTEAFF

abundance: NA
v_gene: TRBV29-1
j_gene: TRBJ2-7
d_gene: TRBD1
CDR3nt: TGCAGCGTTAAGACAGGGGGCGAATACGAGCAGTACTTC
CDR3aa: CSVKTGGEYEQYF

abundance: NA
v_gene: TRBV30
j_gene: TRBJ2-5
d_gene: NA
CDR3nt: TGTGCCTGGAGTGTTCATGGCGGGACCGGGACCCAGTACTTC
CDR3aa: CAWSVHGGTGTQYF

abundance: NA
v_gene: TRBV2
j_gene: TRBJ2-2
d_gene: NA
CDR3nt: TGTGCCAGCAGGACAGTGAACACCGGGGAGCTGTTTTTT
CDR3aa: CASRTVNTGELFF

abundance: NA
v_gene: TRBV7-3
j_gene: TRBJ2-7
d_gene: NA
CDR3nt: TGTGCCAGCAGCCAAGTGGCAGGGGAGCAGTACTTC
CDR3aa: CASSQVAGEQYF

abundance: NA
v_gene: TRBV5-1
j_gene: TRBJ2-3
d_gene: TRBD2
CDR3nt: TGCGCCAGCAGCTTGGCCACTAGCGGGATACGAGATACGCAGTATTTT
CDR3aa: CASSLATSGIRDTQYF

abundance: NA
v_gene: TRBV28
j_gene: TRBJ1-3
d_gene: NA
CDR3nt: TGTGCCAGCACCCGGGACCGCTCTGGAAACACCATATATTTT
CDR3aa: CASTRDRSGNTIYF

abundance: NA
v_gene: TRBV4-2
j_gene: TRBJ2-7
d_gene: TRBD1
CDR3nt: TGTGCCAGCAGCCGCGGACAGGGGGCCGGCGAGCAGTACTTC
CDR3aa: CASSRGQGAGEQYF

abundance: NA
v_gene: TRBV10-3
j_gene: TRBJ2-5
d_gene: NA
CDR3nt: TGTGCCATCAGGCAACAGGGGGGGTCCCAGTACTTC
CDR3aa: CAIRQQGGSQYF

abundance: NA
v_gene: TRBV3-1/TRBV3-2
j_gene: TRBJ1-6
d_gene: NA
CDR3nt: TGTGCCAGCAGCAGGGGTGGGGTCGATTCACCCCTCCACTTT
CDR3aa: CASSRGGVDSPLHF

abundance: once
v_gene: TRBV6-5
j_gene: TRBJ2-7
d_gene: TRBD1
CDR3nt: TGTGCCAGCAGTTACAGTCGGCAGGGGGTCGACGAGCAGTACTTC
CDR3aa: CASSYSRQGVDEQYF

abundance: few
v_gene: TRBV21-1
j_gene: TRBJ2-3
d_gene: NA
CDR3nt: TGTGCCAGCAGCAAAGCGCTAGCGGGAGTAGGTCGTCGGAGCACAGATACGCAGTATTTT
CDR3aa: CASSKALAGVGRRSTDTQYF

abundance: NA
v_gene: TRBV4-1
j_gene: TRBJ1-1
d_gene: TRBD1
CDR3nt: TGCGCCAGCAGCCAGGGACAGGCCAGGGACACTGAAGCTTTCTTT
CDR3aa: CASSQGQARDTEAFF

abundance: NA
v_gene: TRBV2
j_gene: TRBJ1-2
d_gene: TRBD1
CDR3nt: TGTGCCAGCGATCTCACAGGGGTTTACGGCTACACCTTC
CDR3aa: CASDLTGVYGYTF

abundance: few
v_gene: TRBV5-1
j_gene: TRBJ2-7
d_gene: TRBD1
CDR3nt: TGCGCCAGCAGCGGGGGACAGCCTCTCTCCTACGAGCAGTACTTC
CDR3aa: CASSGGQPLSYEQYF

abundance: NA
v_gene: TRBV6-1
j_gene: TRBJ2-7
d_gene: NA
CDR3nt: TGTGCCAGCAGTGAAAGGGGGTCCCCACCTTGGGGCGAGCAGTACTTC
CDR3aa: CASSERGSPPWGEQYF

abundance: NA
v_gene: TRBV5-1
j_gene: TRBJ2-3
d_gene: NA
CDR3nt: TGCGCCAGCAGCCCTAGCACAGATACGCAGTATTTT
CDR3aa: CASSPSTDTQYF

abundance: NA
v_gene: TRBV10-3
j_gene: TRBJ1-1
d_gene: NA
CDR3nt: TGTGCCATCAGACCAGGGGTGGACACTGAAGCTTTCTTT
CDR3aa: CAIRPGVDTEAFF

abundance: NA
v_gene: TRBV19
j_gene: TRBJ2-3
d_gene: NA
CDR3nt: TGTGCCAGTAGTCCCAGGGACCTAGGTGGCACAGATACGCAGTATTTT
CDR3aa: CASSPRDLGGTDTQYF

abundance: NA
v_gene: TRBV7-9
j_gene: TRBJ2-4
d_gene: TRBD2
CDR3nt: TGTGCCAGCACACTAGGACTAGCGGGTCCTCTGTACTTC
CDR3aa: CASTLGLAGPLYF

abundance: NA
v_gene: TRBV5-6
j_gene: TRBJ1-2
d_gene: NA
CDR3nt: TGTGCCAGCAGCTTGGCCGGGGAGAATGGCTACACCTTC
CDR3aa: CASSLAGENGYTF

abundance: NA
v_gene: TRBV5-8
j_gene: TRBJ1-6
d_gene: NA
CDR3nt: TGTGCCAGCAGCTTGGGGCGCGGCCGGGATTCACCCCTCCACTTT
CDR3aa: CASSLGRGRDSPLHF

abundance: NA
v_gene: TRBV2
j_gene: TRBJ2-2
d_gene: NA
CDR3nt: TGTGCCAGCGGATACGTCAGTAACACCGGGGAGCTGTTTTTT
CDR3aa: CASGYVSNTGELFF

abundance: NA
v_gene: TRBV28
j_gene: TRBJ1-1
d_gene: NA
CDR3nt: TGTGCCAGCTTTGGTTTCACTGAAGCTTTCTTT
CDR3aa: CASFGFTEAFF

abundance: NA
v_gene: TRBV27
j_gene: TRBJ2-6
d_gene: NA
CDR3nt: TGTGCCAGCAGTTTAGGAATGACTGGGGCCAACGTCCTGACTTTC
CDR3aa: CASSLGMTGANVLTF

abundance: NA
v_gene: TRBV27
j_gene: TRBJ2-2
d_gene: TRBD1
CDR3nt: TGTGCCAGCAGATATCTCGGGACAGACCTCGTTAACACCGGGGAGCTGTTTTTT
CDR3aa: CASRYLGTDLVNTGELFF

abundance: NA
v_gene: TRBV6-5
j_gene: TRBJ1-3
d_gene: NA
CDR3nt: TGTGCCAGCAGGCCGATCTCCTCTGGAAACACCATATATTTT
CDR3aa: CASRPISSGNTIYF

abundance: NA
v_gene: TRBV24-1
j_gene: TRBJ2-7
d_gene: NA
CDR3nt: TGTGCCACCAGTGATAATAAAGGACAAGCCTACGAGCAGTACTTC
CDR3aa: CATSDNKGQAYEQYF

abundance: NA
v_gene: TRBV2
j_gene: TRBJ1-1
d_gene: NA
CDR3nt: TGTGCCAGCAGTGGGGCCAGGGGTAACGCTGAAGCTTTCTTT
CDR3aa: CASSGARGNAEAFF

abundance: NA
v_gene: TRBV6-5
j_gene: TRBJ2-7
d_gene: TRBD2
CDR3nt: TGTGCCAGCAGTTCCGAACCTAGCGGGAGTTACGAGCAGTACTTC
CDR3aa: CASSSEPSGSYEQYF

abundance: NA
v_gene: TRBV5-1
j_gene: TRBJ1-4
d_gene: NA
CDR3nt: TGCGCCAGCAACCGACAGGCGGGGGAAAAACTGTTTTTT
CDR3aa: CASNRQAGEKLFF

abundance: NA
v_gene: TRBV9
j_gene: TRBJ2-3
d_gene: NA
CDR3nt: TGTGCCAGCAGCGTAGGCGGGATGAGCACAGATACGCAGTATTTT
CDR3aa: CASSVGGMSTDTQYF

abundance: NA
v_gene: TRBV19
j_gene: TRBJ1-5
d_gene: NA
CDR3nt: TGTGCCAGTAGTATAGAATTAGGGGCCCAGCATTTT
CDR3aa: CASSIELGAQHF

abundance: NA
v_gene: TRBV9
j_gene: TRBJ2-2
d_gene: NA
CDR3nt: TGTGCCAGCAGCGTTCGGGGGAACACCGGGGAGCTGTTTTTT
CDR3aa: CASSVRGNTGELFF

abundance: NA
v_gene: TRBV5-1
j_gene: TRBJ2-3
d_gene: TRBD2
CDR3nt: TGCGCCAGCAGCCCCGTAGCGGGAGAATCAGATACGCAGTATTTT
CDR3aa: CASSPVAGESDTQYF

abundance: once
v_gene: TRBV5-1
j_gene: TRBJ2-5
d_gene: NA
CDR3nt: TGCGCCAGCAGCTTGGATCCAGGGGAAGAGACCCAGTACTTC
CDR3aa: CASSLDPGEETQYF

abundance: once
v_gene: TRBV24-1
j_gene: TRBJ1-5
d_gene: TRBD1
CDR3nt: TGTGCCACCAGTGATTTTGGAGACAGGGACTTCGGTCAGCCCCAGCATTTT
CDR3aa: CATSDFGDRDFGQPQHF

abundance: NA
v_gene: TRBV10-3
j_gene: TRBJ2-3
d_gene: NA
CDR3nt: TGTGCCATCAGCGATGGCAGAGGGGGGACAGATACGCAGTATTTT
CDR3aa: CAISDGRGGTDTQYF

abundance: NA
v_gene: TRBV19
j_gene: TRBJ2-1
d_gene: NA
CDR3nt: TGTGCCAGTGGCATCGCCGGGCTGTTCTTC
CDR3aa: CASGIAGLFF

abundance: NA
v_gene: TRBV12-3/TRBV12-4
j_gene: TRBJ2-7
d_gene: NA
CDR3nt: TGTGCCAGCAGTCCACTCCCGGGCCGCCCGGACTTC
CDR3aa: CASSPLPGRPDF

abundance: NA
v_gene: TRBV5-1
j_gene: TRBJ1-1
d_gene: TRBD1
CDR3nt: TGCGCCAGCAGCTTGGGGACAGGGGACACTGAAGCTTTCTTT
CDR3aa: CASSLGTGDTEAFF

abundance: NA
v_gene: TRBV5-1
j_gene: TRBJ2-6
d_gene: NA
CDR3nt: TGCGCCAGCAGCTTTCGCTCTGGGGCCAACGTCCTGACTTTC
CDR3aa: CASSFRSGANVLTF

abundance: NA
v_gene: TRBV5-5
j_gene: TRBJ1-5
d_gene: TRBD1
CDR3nt: TGTGCCAGCAAGCCGGACAGGGTGGGGAATCAGCCCCAGCATTTT
CDR3aa: CASKPDRVGNQPQHF

abundance: NA
v_gene: TRBV28
j_gene: TRBJ2-6
d_gene: TRBD2
CDR3nt: TGTGCCAGCCGCGGGGGGGCTGGGGCCAACGTCCTGACTTTC
CDR3aa: CASRGGAGANVLTF